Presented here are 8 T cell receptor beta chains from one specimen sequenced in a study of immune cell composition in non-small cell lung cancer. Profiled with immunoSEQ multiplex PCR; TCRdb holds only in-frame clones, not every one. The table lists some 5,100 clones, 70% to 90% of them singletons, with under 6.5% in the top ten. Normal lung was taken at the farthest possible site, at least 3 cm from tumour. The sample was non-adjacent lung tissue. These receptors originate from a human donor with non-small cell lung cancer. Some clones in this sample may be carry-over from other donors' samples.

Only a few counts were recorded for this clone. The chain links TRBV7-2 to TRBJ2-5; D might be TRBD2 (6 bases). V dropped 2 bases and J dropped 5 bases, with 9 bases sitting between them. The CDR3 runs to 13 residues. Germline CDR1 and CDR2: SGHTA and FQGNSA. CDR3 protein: CASSLWLAETQYF. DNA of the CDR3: TGTGCCAGCAGCTTATGGCTAGCGGAGACCCAGTACTTC.

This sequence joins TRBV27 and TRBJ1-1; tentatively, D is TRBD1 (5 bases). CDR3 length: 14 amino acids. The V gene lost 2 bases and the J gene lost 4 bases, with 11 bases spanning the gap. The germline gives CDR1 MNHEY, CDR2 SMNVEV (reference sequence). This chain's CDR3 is CASSLVGLLTEAFF. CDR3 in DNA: TGTGCCAGCAGTTTAGTGGGACTGCTCACTGAAGCTTTCTTT.

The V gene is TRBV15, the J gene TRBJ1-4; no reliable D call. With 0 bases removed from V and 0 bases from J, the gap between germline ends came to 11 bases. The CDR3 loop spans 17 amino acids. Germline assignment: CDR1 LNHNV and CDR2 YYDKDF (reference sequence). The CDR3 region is CATSRDLYTSTNEKLFF. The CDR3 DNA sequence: TGTGCCACCAGCAGAGATCTATATACTTCAACTAATGAAAAACTGTTTTTT.

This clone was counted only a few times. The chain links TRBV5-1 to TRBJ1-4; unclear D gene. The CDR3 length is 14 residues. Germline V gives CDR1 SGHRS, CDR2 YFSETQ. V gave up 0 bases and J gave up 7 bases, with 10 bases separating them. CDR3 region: CASSLGGAGEKLFF. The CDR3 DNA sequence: TGCGCCAGCAGCTTGGGAGGAGCCGGTGAAAAACTGTTTTTT.

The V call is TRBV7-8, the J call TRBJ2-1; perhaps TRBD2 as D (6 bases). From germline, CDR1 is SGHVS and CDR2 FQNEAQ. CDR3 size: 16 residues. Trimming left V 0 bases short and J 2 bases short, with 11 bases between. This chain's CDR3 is CASSLALAGPYNEQFF. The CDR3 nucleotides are TGTGCCAGCAGCTTAGCGCTGGCGGGACCCTACAATGAGCAGTTCTTC.

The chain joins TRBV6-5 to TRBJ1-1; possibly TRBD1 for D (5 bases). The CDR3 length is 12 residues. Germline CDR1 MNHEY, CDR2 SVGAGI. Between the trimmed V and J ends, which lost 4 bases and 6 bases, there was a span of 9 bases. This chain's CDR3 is CASSSPTAEAFF. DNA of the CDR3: TGTGCCAGCAGTTCCCCGACAGCTGAAGCTTTCTTT.

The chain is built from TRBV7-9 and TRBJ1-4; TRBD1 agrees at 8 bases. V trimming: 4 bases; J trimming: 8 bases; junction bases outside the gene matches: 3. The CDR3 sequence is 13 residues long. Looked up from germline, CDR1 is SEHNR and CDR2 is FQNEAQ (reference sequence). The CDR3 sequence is CASSSQGGEKLFF. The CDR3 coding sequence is TGTGCCAGCAGCTCACAGGGGGGCGAAAAACTGTTTTTT. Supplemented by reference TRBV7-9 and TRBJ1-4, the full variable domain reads DTGVSQNPRHKITKRGQNVTFRCDPISEHNRLYWYRQTLGQGPEFLTYFQNEAQLEKSRLLSDRFSAERPKGSFSTLEIQRTEQGDSAMYLCASSSQGGEKLFFGSGTQLSVL.

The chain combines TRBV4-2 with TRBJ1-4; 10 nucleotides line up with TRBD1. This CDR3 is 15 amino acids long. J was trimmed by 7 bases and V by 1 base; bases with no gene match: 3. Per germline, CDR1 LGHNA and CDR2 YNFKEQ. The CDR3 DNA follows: TGTGCCAGCAGCCAAGGGGACAGGGGTGGTGAAAAACTGTTTTTT. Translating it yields CASSQGDRGGEKLFF.